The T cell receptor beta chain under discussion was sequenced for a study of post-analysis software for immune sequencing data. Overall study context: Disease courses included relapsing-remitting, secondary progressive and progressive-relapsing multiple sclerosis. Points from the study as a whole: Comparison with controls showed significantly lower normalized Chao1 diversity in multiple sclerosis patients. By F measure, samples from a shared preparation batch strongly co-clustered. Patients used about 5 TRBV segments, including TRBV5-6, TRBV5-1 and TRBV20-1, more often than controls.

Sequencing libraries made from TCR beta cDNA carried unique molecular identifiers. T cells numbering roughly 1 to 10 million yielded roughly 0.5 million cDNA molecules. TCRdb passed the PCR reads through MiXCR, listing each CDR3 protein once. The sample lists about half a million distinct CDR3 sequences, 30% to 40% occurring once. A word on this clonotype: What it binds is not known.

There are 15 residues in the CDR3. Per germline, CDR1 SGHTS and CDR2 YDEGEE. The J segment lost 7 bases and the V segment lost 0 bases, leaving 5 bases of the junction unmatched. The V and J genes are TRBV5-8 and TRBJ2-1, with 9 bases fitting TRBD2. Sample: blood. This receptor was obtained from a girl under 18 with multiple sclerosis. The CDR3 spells CASSLGSSGMNEQFF. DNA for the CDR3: TGTGCCAGCAGCTTGGGGTCTAGCGGGATGAATGAGCAGTTCTTC.